The 16 T cell receptor beta chains given below trace back to one sample, sequenced in a study of T cell changes during pregnancy in multiple sclerosis. Produced via immunoSEQ multiplex PCR; TCRdb's table is partial and in-frame only. The top ten hold about 1.4% of the sample, which has about 87,000 clones, 90% to 95% seen once. Source: peripheral blood, taken in the third trimester of pregnancy. The receptors were sampled from a female donor in good health, enrolled as a control in a pregnancy study.

J is TRBJ1-4 and V is TRBV18; D is perhaps TRBD1 (6 bases). The germline CDR1 and CDR2 sequences are KGHSH and LQKENI. The CDR3 consists of 15 residues. Trimming removed 5 bases from V and 0 bases from J, with 10 bases in between. CDR3 sequence reads: CASSWDTPTNEKLFF. The CDR3 DNA reads TGTGCCAGCTCATGGGACACGCCAACTAATGAAAAACTGTTTTTT. Together with reference TRBV18 and TRBJ1-4, the CDR3 gives the full variable domain: NAGVMQNPRHLVRRRGQEARLRCSPMKGHSHVYWYRQLPEEGLKFMVYLQKENIIDESGMPKERFSAEFPKEGPSILRIQQVVRGDSAAYFCASSWDTPTNEKLFFGSGTQLSVL.

The genes are TRBV4-1 and TRBJ1-5; D gene unclear. Germline loops: CDR1 MGHRA, CDR2 YSYEKL. Trimming pared 1 base from V and 4 bases from J, leaving 11 bases between. CDR3 length: 15 residues. DNA of the CDR3: TGCGCCAGCAGCCAAGCGGTTTTTCCTAATCAGCCCCAGCATTTT. Its translation is CASSQAVFPNQPQHF.

This chain joins TRBV7-2 and TRBJ1-2, with D uncertain. This CDR3 comprises 13 residues. Trimming pared 5 bases from V and 3 bases from J, leaving 10 bases between. Germline loops: CDR1 SGHTA, CDR2 FQGNSA. The CDR3 protein is CASSPGPDYGYTF. The CDR3 DNA reads TGTGCCAGCAGCCCGGGTCCAGACTATGGCTACACCTTC.

Only a few counts were recorded for this clone. The chain links TRBV5-4 to TRBJ2-5; perhaps TRBD1 as D (5 bases). Germline V CDR1 and CDR2: SGHNT, YYREEE (reference sequence). Trimming removed 3 bases from V and 4 bases from J, with 10 bases in between. The CDR3 is 13 residues long. CDR3 sequence (DNA): TGTGCCAGCAGCTCAGGGATGGGAGAGACCCAGTACTTC. Its protein is CASSSGMGETQYF.

This clone was detected only once. The chain employs TRBV7-2 and TRBJ2-7, with D perhaps TRBD2 (5 bases). There are 14 residues in the CDR3. CDR1 and CDR2 (germline): SGHTA, FQGNSA. V was clipped by 2 bases and J by 2 bases, with 10 bases between them. The CDR3 is CASSLSAGAYEQYF. The CDR3 DNA follows: TGTGCCAGCAGCTTATCGGCCGGGGCCTACGAGCAGTACTTC. The full variable domain, its missing parts supplied by reference TRBV7-2 and TRBJ2-7, is GAGVSQSPSNKVTEKGKDVELRCDPISGHTALYWYRQSLGQGLEFLIYFQGNSAPDKSGLPSDRFSAERTGGSVSTLTIQRTQQEDSAVYLCASSLSAGAYEQYFGPGTRLTVT.

This rearrangement joins TRBV19 to TRBJ2-1; no clear D. Per the germline V gene, CDR1 is LNHDA and CDR2 is SQIVND (reference sequence). The CDR3 has 14 amino acids. Trimming removed 5 bases from V and 0 bases from J, with 8 bases in between. CDR3 DNA: TGTGCCAGTAGTGCCCTGAGCTCCTACAATGAGCAGTTCTTC. Amino acid sequence: CASSALSSYNEQFF.

The genes are TRBV7-2 and TRBJ2-2, with 10 bases matching TRBD2. V lost 3 bases, J lost 2 bases, and 6 bases stayed unmatched. The CDR3 covers 17 residues. Germline lookup yields CDR1 SGHTA and CDR2 FQGNSA. The DNA of the CDR3 is TGTGCCAGCAGCTTTAGCCTAGCGGGAGCTAACACCGGGGAGCTGTTTTTT. Its protein product is CASSFSLAGANTGELFF.

The genes are TRBV4-1 and TRBJ2-1; D is perhaps TRBD2 (5 bases). In germline, CDR1 is MGHRA, CDR2 YSYEKL. CDR3 length: 17 residues. Trimming took off 0 bases at V and 7 bases at J, with 19 bases between the two ends. The CDR3 DNA reads as TGCGCCAGCAGCCAAGATGGGGAGTACGTTACGCCGAATGAGCAGTTCTTC. This translates into CASSQDGEYVTPNEQFF.

V is TRBV5-1 and J is TRBJ2-7; no clear D gene. Germline V gives CDR1 SGHRS, CDR2 YFSETQ. Trimming left V 4 bases short and J 6 bases short, with 14 bases between. The CDR3 runs to 13 residues. In nucleotides, the CDR3 is TGCGCCAGCAGCACCTTAACAATTTCCGAGCAGTACTTC. Its translation: CASSTLTISEQYF. Using reference TRBV5-1 and TRBJ2-7 for the parts outside the CDR3, the full variable domain is KAGVTQTPRYLIKTRGQQVTLSCSPISGHRSVSWYQQTPGQGLQFLFEYFSETQRNKGNFPGRFSGRQFSNSRSEMNVSTLELGDSALYLCASSTLTISEQYFGPGTRLTVT.

V gene TRBV18 combines with J gene TRBJ2-7, with 7 bases lining up with TRBD1. V shed 5 bases and J 4 bases; nucleotides not matched to a gene: 2. Germline V lookup: CDR1 KGHSH, CDR2 LQKENI. There are 12 residues in the CDR3. CDR3 amino acids: CASSKDRYEQYF. The CDR3 bases are TGTGCCAGCTCAAAGGACAGGTACGAGCAGTACTTC.

V and J are TRBV6-5 and TRBJ2-1, with TRBD2 identical over 7 bases. V was clipped by 0 bases and J by 2 bases; unmatched bases: 4. The CDR3 covers 16 residues. Germline V lookup: CDR1 MNHEY, CDR2 SVGAGI. The CDR3 loop reads CASSYSRAGAYNEQFF. The DNA of the CDR3 is TGTGCCAGCAGTTACTCCCGGGCGGGAGCCTACAATGAGCAGTTCTTC.

The gene calls are TRBV2 and TRBJ2-3; D unresolved. The CDR3 has 16 amino acids. Trimming cost V 5 bases and J 0 bases, with 15 bases left between them. CDR1 is SNHLY and CDR2 is FYNNEI in the germline V gene. CDR3 DNA: TGTGCCAGCAGTCCTCATCAGAGGTACAGCACAGATACGCAGTATTTT. Protein: CASSPHQRYSTDTQYF.

The chain uses TRBV10-2 and TRBJ2-7, with 11 bases that match TRBD1. The CDR3 contains 14 residues. V was pared by 6 bases and J by 4 bases, with 5 bases of the junction left unmatched. Germline V CDR1 and CDR2: WSHSY, SAAADI. Here the CDR3 reads CASSRDRGWYEQYF. CDR3 bases: TGCGCCAGCAGCCGGGACAGGGGGTGGTACGAGCAGTACTTC.

The J gene is TRBJ2-3, the V gene TRBV2; 10 nucleotides match TRBD2. CDR3 length equals 16 residues. Germline lookup yields CDR1 SNHLY and CDR2 FYNNEI. V gave up 5 bases and J gave up 3 bases; unmatched junction bases: 8. The CDR3 region has the DNA TGTGCCAGCAGTCCTCGAAGCGGGAGGGATACAGATACGCAGTATTTT. This encodes CASSPRSGRDTDTQYF.

CDR3 nucleotides: TGTGCCTGGAGTCCACGGGGGGATAGCAATCAGCCCCAGCATTTT. It specifies CAWSPRGDSNQPQHF. This chain uses TRBV30 with TRBJ1-5, with D perhaps TRBD1 (5 bases). The CDR3 consists of 15 residues. Germline V lookup: CDR1 GTSNPN, CDR2 SVGIG (reference sequence). Trimming took 2 bases from V and 0 from J, leaving 11 bases between them.

This sequence joins TRBV6-5 and TRBJ2-7, with D perhaps TRBD1 (5 bases). The ends were cut back, 5 bases at V and 4 bases at J, with 9 bases in the middle. The CDR3 loop spans 12 amino acids. CDR1 and CDR2 from the germline V gene are MNHEY and SVGAGI. CDR3 nucleotide sequence: TGTGCCAGCAGTAACCCAGGGTACGAGCAGTACTTC. This codes for CASSNPGYEQYF.